This passage covers 11 T cell receptor beta chains from one sample sequenced in a study of T cells expressing NK-cell markers. After re-calling the 5' RACE reads, TCRdb lists one entry per CDR3 protein, DNA absent. The sample data list roughly 390,000 distinct CDR3 sequences. Sequencing was done on a sample of blood T cells: a sorted CD56 or NKG2C T cell subset, CD4+ or CD8+ T cells, or bulk PBMC T cells (not recorded which). The source of these receptors is a woman between 45 and 65 years old in good health.

The V gene is TRBV9, the J gene TRBJ2-5; TCRdb designates TRBD1, a call that cannot be tested without DNA. Germline CDR1 is SGDLS and CDR2 is YYNGEE. This CDR3 contains 15 residues. The CDR3 spells CASSVVEGRGETQYF.

V is TRBV11-2 and J is TRBJ2-1; the TRBD2 assignment by TCRdb is unverifiable without DNA. CDR1 is SGHAT, CDR2 FQNNGV, per germline. The CDR3 extends over 16 amino acids. This CDR3 is CASSFPEGLAEGEQFF.

The chain employs TRBV24-1 and TRBJ2-3; the D gene TCRdb calls, TRBD1, cannot be checked with no DNA. Germline V gene lookup returns CDR1 KGHDR and CDR2 SFDVKD. There are 16 residues in the CDR3. The CDR3 loop reads CATGSRGPGSTDTQYF.

The J gene is TRBJ2-7, the V gene TRBV12-3 or TRBV12-4; lacking DNA, the TRBD1 call made by TCRdb goes unchecked. The CDR3 loop spans 14 amino acids. CDR3: CASSRDGRGKEQYF.

The chain's CDR3 is CASSEAQSLNTEAFF. V is TRBV25-1 and J is TRBJ1-1. CDR1 and CDR2 from the germline V gene are MGHDK and SYGVNS. This CDR3 spans 15 amino acids.

V gene TRBV14 combines with J gene TRBJ2-7; no DNA is available, so the TRBD1 call from TCRdb remains unchecked. Germline lookup yields CDR1 SGHDN and CDR2 FVKESK. This CDR3 has 13 residues. The CDR3 spells CASSREQGHEQYF.

The genes are TRBV5-1 and TRBJ2-5; TCRdb designates TRBD2, a call that cannot be tested without DNA. The CDR3 has 15 amino acids. Germline V lookup: CDR1 SGHRS, CDR2 YFSETQ. CDR3 loop: CASSPGAGGPETQYF.

The chain links TRBV30 to TRBJ2-2. This CDR3 contains 14 residues. Germline V gives CDR1 GTSNPN, CDR2 SVGIG (reference sequence). This chain's CDR3 is CAWTASGNTGELFF.

The chain combines TRBV24-1 with TRBJ1-2; TCRdb gives TRBD1 as the D gene, but with no DNA this cannot be confirmed. This CDR3 spans 13 amino acids. From germline, CDR1 is KGHDR and CDR2 SFDVKD. CDR3 amino acids: CATSEPQGNGYTF.

The J gene is TRBJ2-1, the V gene TRBV5-1; the TRBD1 assignment by TCRdb is unverifiable without DNA. This CDR3 comprises 15 residues. CDR1 and CDR2 from the germline V gene are SGHRS and YFSETQ. The CDR3 loop is CASSIADRGRNEQFF. Looking up the rest from reference TRBV5-1 and TRBJ2-1 gives the full variable domain: KAGVTQTPRYLIKTRGQQVTLSCSPISGHRSVSWYQQTPGQGLQFLFEYFSETQRNKGNFPGRFSGRQFSNSRSEMNVSTLELGDSALYLCASSIADRGRNEQFFGPGTRLTVL.

The chain recombines TRBV20-1 with TRBJ2-3; with no DNA, the TCRdb D assignment of TRBD2 cannot be verified. CDR1 DFQATT and CDR2 SNEGSKA come from the germline V gene (reference sequence). The CDR3 runs 15 residues. CDR3 protein: CSADRGPEGADTQYF.